This T cell receptor (beta chain) emerged from a study of post-analysis software for immune sequencing data. Study-level results: In patients, TRBV5-6, TRBV5-1 and TRBV20-1 belonged to roughly 5 TRBV segments found more frequently than in controls. The F measure placed samples prepared in the same batch into strongly shared clusters.

Included in the TCR beta cDNA libraries were unique molecular identifiers. From around 0.96 to 9.9 million T cells, 500,000 or so cDNA molecules were obtained. TCRdb re-called the PCR reads with MiXCR, one entry per CDR3 protein. The repertoire holds hundreds of thousands of distinct CDR3 sequences, with 44% as singletons. Germline-derived CDR1 and CDR2 are MGHDK and SYGVNS. The V end lost 6 bases, the J end lost 1 base, and 4 bases lay between the germline ends. The CDR3 has 12 amino acids. About this clonotype: Antigen: not known.

The gene calls are TRBV25-1 and TRBJ2-1; D gene uncertain. Sequenced sample: blood. The clonotype comes from a girl aged 5-17 years with multiple sclerosis. The CDR3: CASRRSYNEQFF. The CDR3 region has the DNA TGTGCCAGCAGACGGTCCTACAATGAGCAGTTCTTC.